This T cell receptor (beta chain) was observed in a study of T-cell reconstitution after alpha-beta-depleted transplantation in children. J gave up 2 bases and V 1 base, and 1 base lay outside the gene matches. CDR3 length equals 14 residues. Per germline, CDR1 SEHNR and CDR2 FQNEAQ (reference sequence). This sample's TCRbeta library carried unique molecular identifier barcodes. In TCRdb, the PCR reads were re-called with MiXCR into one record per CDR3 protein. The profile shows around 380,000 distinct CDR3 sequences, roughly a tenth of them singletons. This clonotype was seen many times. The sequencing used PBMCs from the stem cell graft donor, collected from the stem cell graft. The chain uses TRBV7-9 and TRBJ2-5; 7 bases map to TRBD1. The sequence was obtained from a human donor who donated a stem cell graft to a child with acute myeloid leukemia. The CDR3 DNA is TGTGCCAGCAGCTTAGTACAGGGGCAAGAGACCCAGTACTTC. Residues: CASSLVQGQETQYF.